This T cell receptor beta chain is drawn from a study of radiotherapy plus CTLA-4 blockade in lung cancer. Study outcomes and limitations: Response, reportedly, was best predicted by interferon-beta along with early blood T cell clone dynamics.

CDR3 size: 14 residues. The germline V and J ends were trimmed by 6 bases and 4 bases, with 15 bases remaining between them. Looked up from germline, CDR1 is SGHTA and CDR2 is FQGNSA. About this clone: Its antigen is not known. Other nucleotide sequences from this sample produce the same CDR3.

This table comes from immunoSEQ multiplex PCR, and its TCRdb copy is limited to in-frame clones, with some not included. Here the sample spans 90,000 to 95,000 clones, about 80% being singletons. This sample comprised peripheral blood, obtained from a patient treated with radiotherapy plus ipilimumab. The receptor was derived from a human donor with non-small cell lung cancer who had stable disease on radiotherapy plus ipilimumab. The V call is TRBV7-2, the J call TRBJ1-1, with D possibly matching TRBD1 (5 bases). CDR3 residues: CASSSLPGGTEAFF. The CDR3 DNA follows: TGTGCCAGCAGTAGTCTACCGGGGGGCACTGAAGCTTTCTTT.